Following are 27 T cell receptor beta chains from one sample sequenced in a study of cytomegalovirus exposure and HLA in healthy donors. Researchers ran the PCR with 60 Vbeta and 13 Jbeta primers. Data came from immunoSEQ multiplex PCR; TCRdb stores just in-frame clones and leaves some out. This table holds approximately 76,000 clones, around 80% found once. Specimen: PBMCs. All receptors derive from a young man in good health and CMV-seronegative.

This chain links TRBV7-8 with TRBJ2-7, with TRBD2 matching over 10 bases. Unmatched junction bases numbered 4, after V lost 3 bases and J lost 5 bases. This CDR3 comprises 14 residues. The V gene's germline CDR1 is SGHVS and CDR2 FQNEAQ. The DNA for the CDR3 is TGTGCCAGCAGCTTGGCTAGCGGGAGAGACGAGCAGTACTTC. Its translation is CASSLASGRDEQYF.

This clone was observed a single time. The V and J genes are TRBV5-6 and TRBJ2-2, with D maybe TRBD1 (6 bases). Per germline, CDR1 SGHDT and CDR2 YYEEEE. Trimming removed 4 bases at V and 5 bases at J, with 15 bases between. The CDR3 consists of 15 residues. CDR3 residues: CASSPRGRVTGELFF. The DNA of the CDR3 is TGTGCCAGCAGCCCCAGGGGAAGAGTAACCGGGGAGCTGTTTTTT.

J is TRBJ2-1 and V is TRBV27, with 7 bases identical to TRBD1. The CDR3 is 16 amino acids. CDR1 is MNHEY and CDR2 is SMNVEV in the germline V gene (reference sequence). The trim removed 4 bases at V and 9 bases at J, leaving 15 bases unmatched. The CDR3 here is CASSSPRSKGAIEQFF. The CDR3 coding sequence is TGTGCCAGCAGTTCACCCCGGTCGAAGGGGGCTATTGAGCAGTTCTTC.

The chain has TRBV27 and TRBJ2-2; possibly TRBD2 for D (5 bases). The CDR3 length is 15 residues. Germline assignment: CDR1 MNHEY and CDR2 SMNVEV (reference sequence). V was pared by 7 bases and J by 2 bases, with 14 bases between. The chain's CDR3 is CASTHSGSNTGELFF. The DNA of the CDR3 is TGTGCCAGCACCCACTCGGGGTCAAACACCGGGGAGCTGTTTTTT.

This rearrangement joins TRBV6-5 to TRBJ1-1; 8 positions match TRBD1. The junction had 3 bases not matched to a gene; V was cut back by 4 bases and J by 2 bases. The CDR3 totals 14 residues. Germline CDR1 and CDR2: MNHEY and SVGAGI. CDR3 in amino acids: CASSSDRGNTEAFF. The CDR3 DNA follows: TGTGCCAGCAGTTCCGACAGGGGAAACACTGAAGCTTTCTTT.

V and J are TRBV5-4 and TRBJ1-4; 12 bases map to TRBD1. V lost 6 bases and J lost 10; bases outside the gene matches: 10. CDR1 SGHNT and CDR2 YYREEE come from the germline V gene (reference sequence). The CDR3 length is 15 residues. CDR3 DNA sequence: TGTGCCAGCATTGGGACAGGGGGCGTAGTGGGAAAACTGTTTTTT. It specifies CASIGTGGVVGKLFF.

V is TRBV4-1 and J is TRBJ1-5; D perhaps matches TRBD1 (5 bases). The CDR3 consists of 16 residues. Germline values: CDR1 MGHRA, CDR2 YSYEKL. The germline V and J ends were trimmed by 0 bases and 4 bases, with 13 bases remaining between them. For the CDR3, the DNA is TGCGCCAGCAGCCAAGATGGTGGGGGGGGGAATCAGCCCCAGCATTTT. Its translation: CASSQDGGGGNQPQHF.

V and J are TRBV11-2 and TRBJ2-2; TRBD1 might be the D (5 bases). There are 14 residues in the CDR3. Per the germline V gene, CDR1 is SGHAT and CDR2 is FQNNGV. V gave up 1 base and J gave up 5 bases, with 8 bases separating them. CDR3 region: CASSLVPGTGELFF. In DNA, the CDR3 is TGTGCCAGCAGCTTAGTTCCAGGGACCGGGGAGCTGTTTTTT. The full variable domain, in which reference TRBV11-2 and TRBJ2-2 provide the parts outside the CDR3, is EAGVAQSPRYKIIEKRQSVAFWCNPISGHATLYWYQQILGQGPKLLIQFQNNGVVDDSQLPKDRFSAERLKGVDSTLKIQPAKLEDSAVYLCASSLVPGTGELFFGEGSRLTVL.

The rearrangement uses TRBV7-3 and TRBJ2-4, with 8 bases aligning to TRBD2. The J segment lost 9 bases and the V segment lost 5 bases, leaving 3 bases of the junction unmatched. The CDR3 consists of 12 residues. Germline V gene data show CDR1 as SGHTA and CDR2 as FQGTGA. This CDR3 reads CASSAAGGIQYF. In DNA form, the CDR3 reads TGTGCCAGCAGCGCCGCGGGGGGCATTCAGTACTTC.

This chain links TRBV4-2 with TRBJ2-3; the match to TRBD1 covers 12 bases. Germline V gene sequence: CDR1 LGHNA, CDR2 YNFKEQ. The CDR3 covers 17 residues. V lost 2 bases and J lost 5; bases outside the gene matches: 8. This CDR3 reads CASSQSGTGGLEDTQYF. For the CDR3, the DNA is TGTGCCAGCAGCCAATCCGGGACAGGGGGCCTAGAAGATACGCAGTATTTT.

The chain has TRBV7-2 and TRBJ1-2; weak D call: TRBD1 (5 bases). The CDR3 spans 12 residues. Germline values: CDR1 SGHTA, CDR2 FQGNSA. V gave up 1 base and J gave up 7 bases, with 7 bases separating them. In DNA form, the CDR3 reads TGTGCCAGCAGCTTAGAGGGGTTTGGCTACACCTTC. Encoded protein: CASSLEGFGYTF.

For this clone: The sample holds other DNA sequences that translate to the same CDR3. The CDR3 loop is CASSLGGRGETQYF. The CDR3 nucleotides are TGTGCCAGCAGCTTAGGAGGCAGGGGGGAGACCCAGTACTTC. V gene TRBV7-2 combines with J gene TRBJ2-5; 7 bases map to TRBD1. The trim removed 1 base at V and 5 bases at J, leaving 4 bases unmatched. The CDR3 spans 14 residues. Germline lookup yields CDR1 SGHTA and CDR2 FQGNSA.

The rearrangement uses TRBV5-1 and TRBJ1-2; TRBD1 matches at 7 bases. The CDR3 length is 16 residues. Germline values: CDR1 SGHRS, CDR2 YFSETQ. With V trimmed by 1 base and J by 8 bases, 14 bases remained unmatched. As DNA, the CDR3 is TGCGCCAGCAGCTTGTTTAGGGACAGCTATGGAGGAGGCTACACCTTC. Protein sequence: CASSLFRDSYGGGYTF.

This clone was observed a single time. V usage is TRBV6-1 and J usage is TRBJ2-2; 7 nucleotides line up with TRBD1. CDR3 length: 15 residues. V lost 7 bases and J lost 6; bases outside the gene matches: 11. Germline V gives CDR1 MNHNS, CDR2 SASEGT. The CDR3 coding sequence is TGTGCCAGCACTTTTTCAACACAGGGGTCCGGGGAGCTGTTTTTT. This sequence encodes CASTFSTQGSGELFF.

The J gene is TRBJ2-7, the V gene TRBV28; 7 bases match TRBD2. The germline CDR1 and CDR2 sequences are MDHEN and SYDVKM. Losses at the gene ends were 4 bases for V and 3 bases for J; bases not matched to a gene: 3. The CDR3 extends over 13 amino acids. CDR3 bases: TGTGCCAGCAGTTCGGGGACTATCTACGAGCAGTACTTC. It codes for CASSSGTIYEQYF.

The V gene is TRBV7-8, the J gene TRBJ1-2; D call uncertain. Germline loops: CDR1 SGHVS, CDR2 FQNEAQ. The CDR3 runs 12 residues. Trimming took off 1 base at V and 5 bases at J, with 5 bases between the two ends. The CDR3 bases are TGTGCCAGCAGCTTAGACTTATATGGCTACACCTTC. Translation gives CASSLDLYGYTF.

The chain couples TRBV5-4 to TRBJ2-5; tentative D call: TRBD2 (6 bases). V lost 2 bases, J lost 5 bases, and 16 bases lay in between. CDR1 and CDR2 from the germline V gene are SGHNT and YYREEE (reference sequence). The CDR3 covers 15 residues. Here the CDR3 reads CASSFNGGGWETQYF. In DNA form, the CDR3 reads TGTGCCAGCAGCTTTAACGGGGGAGGCTGGGAGACCCAGTACTTC.

This chain joins TRBV6-5 and TRBJ1-1; tentative D call: TRBD1 (5 bases). Trimming removed 2 bases at V and 1 base at J, with 8 bases between. The CDR3 spans 14 residues. In germline, CDR1 is MNHEY, CDR2 SVGAGI. The CDR3 protein is CASSYQTANTEAFF. The CDR3 nucleotides read TGTGCCAGCAGTTACCAGACAGCGAACACTGAAGCTTTCTTT.

This chain links TRBV27 with TRBJ1-5; D possibly corresponds to TRBD1 (5 bases). With 8 bases removed from V and 1 base from J, the gap between germline ends came to 15 bases. The CDR3 has 15 amino acids. Germline CDR1 is MNHEY and CDR2 is SMNVEV (reference sequence). CDR3 sequence: CASRTGGTSNQPQHF. CDR3 nucleotides: TGTGCCAGCCGTACTGGGGGGACCAGCAATCAGCCCCAGCATTTT.

The V and J genes are TRBV19 and TRBJ1-1, with D possibly TRBD1 on 6 matching bases. This CDR3 is 17 amino acids long. V was cut by 2 bases and J by 4 bases, with 20 bases left in between. Germline CDR1 and CDR2: LNHDA and SQIVND (reference sequence). The CDR3 region is CASSIRGRQGLGTEAFF. The DNA of the CDR3 is TGTGCCAGTAGTATACGGGGTCGCCAGGGGTTGGGCACTGAAGCTTTCTTT.

The V call is TRBV4-2, the J call TRBJ1-4, with TRBD1 as a possible D gene (5 bases). Germline CDR1 is LGHNA and CDR2 is YNFKEQ. The CDR3 runs 15 residues. The V end was cut by 4 bases, the J end by 8 bases, with 17 bases between. The CDR3 nucleotides read TGTGCCAGCAGCCTATCGGGCGTGGACATGGAAAAACTGTTTTTT. Translated, it gives CASSLSGVDMEKLFF.

In its sample, this clone is medium-sized (0.01 to 0.1%). V usage is TRBV6-5 and J usage is TRBJ1-4; maybe TRBD1 (6 bases). V was cut by 4 bases and J by 7 bases, with 13 bases left in between. Germline V gives CDR1 MNHEY, CDR2 SVGAGI. There are 14 residues in the CDR3. CDR3 sequence (DNA): TGTGCCAGCAGTTGGGACACCCGAGGTGAAAAACTGTTTTTT. Residues: CASSWDTRGEKLFF.

The table lists this clone with many counts. This rearrangement joins TRBV5-1 to TRBJ1-2; no definite D call. Trimming removed 1 base at V and 2 bases at J, with 9 bases between. Germline V gene lookup returns CDR1 SGHRS and CDR2 YFSETQ. The CDR3 length is 14 residues. This chain's CDR3 is CASSLQEANYGYTF. The CDR3 nucleotides are TGCGCCAGCAGCTTGCAGGAGGCCAACTATGGCTACACCTTC.

The chain employs TRBV14 and TRBJ2-2; the D is unclear. V shed 6 bases and J shed 6 bases, with 11 bases lying between them. The CDR3 has 13 amino acids. Germline-derived CDR1 and CDR2 are SGHDN and FVKESK. In DNA form, the CDR3 reads TGTGCCAGCAGACAATTCGAGGCCGGGGAGCTGTTTTTT. The encoded protein is CASRQFEAGELFF. Together with reference TRBV14 and TRBJ2-2, the CDR3 gives the full variable domain: EAGVTQFPSHSVIEKGQTVTLRCDPISGHDNLYWYRRVMGKEIKFLLHFVKESKQDESGMPNNRFLAERTGGTYSTLKVQPAELEDSGVYFCASRQFEAGELFFGEGSRLTVL.

V gene TRBV7-8 combines with J gene TRBJ2-7, with TRBD1 identical over 11 bases. The CDR3 runs to 14 residues. J gave up 10 bases and V 5 bases, and 10 bases lay outside the gene matches. Germline-derived CDR1 and CDR2 are SGHVS and FQNEAQ. In DNA form, the CDR3 reads TGTGCCAGCAGCCTGGGGACAGGGGGTACGAGTCAGTACTTC. Its protein is CASSLGTGGTSQYF.

The chain has TRBV4-2 and TRBJ1-1; D remains ambiguous. V was pared by 3 bases and J by 6 bases, with 17 bases between. This CDR3 is built from 15 residues. The germline V gene encodes CDR1 LGHNA and CDR2 YNFKEQ. CDR3 DNA sequence: TGTGCCAGCAGCCACCCCGCGGGGAATAAGCCTGAAGCTTTCTTT. This encodes CASSHPAGNKPEAFF.

CDR3 in amino acids: CASSLWGQGTDTQYF. In nucleotides, the CDR3 is TGTGCCAGCAGCTTGTGGGGACAGGGGACAGATACGCAGTATTTT. The chain uses TRBV5-6 and TRBJ2-3; the match to TRBD1 covers 10 bases. This CDR3 is 15 amino acids long. From germline, CDR1 is SGHDT and CDR2 YYEEEE. Trimming took 1 base from V and 3 from J; bases not matched to a gene: 2.